The 18 T cell receptor beta chains listed next were all sequenced from one sample in a study of CD8 T cells in ankylosing spondylitis. TCRdb called the 5' RACE reads again in MiXCR, with one record for every CDR3 protein. The table has over 150,000 distinct CDR3 sequences, roughly 13% seen once. Sequencing was performed on blood, either unsorted or a sorted T cell fraction (not recorded which). The source is a male donor with ankylosing spondylitis or in good health (not recorded which).

This clonotype was seen only a few times. The chain uses TRBV27 and TRBJ2-7; 14 bases map to TRBD2. This CDR3 region has 16 residues. Looked up from germline, CDR1 is MNHEY and CDR2 is SMNVEV (reference sequence). V was clipped by 4 bases and J by 5 bases; unmatched bases: 7. In DNA, the CDR3 is TGTGCCAGCAGTTGGGGGACTAGCGGGAGCCGTAACGAGCAGTACTTC. Translating gives CASSWGTSGSRNEQYF.

The chain links TRBV9 to TRBJ1-6; D not resolved. Germline loops: CDR1 SGDLS, CDR2 YYNGEE. The CDR3 is 13 residues long. Trimming cost V 3 bases and J 6 bases, with 7 bases left between them. The CDR3 nucleotides read TGTGCCAGCAGCGGGGAGGCTAATTCACCCCTCCACTTT. Translated: CASSGEANSPLHF.

The chain recombines TRBV2 with TRBJ2-7; 11 nucleotides align to TRBD2. With 6 bases clipped from V and 4 bases from J, the junction kept 11 bases outside the gene matches. Germline V CDR1 and CDR2: SNHLY, FYNNEI. The CDR3 consists of 16 residues. The CDR3 sequence: CASRPSPGLAAYEQYF. DNA of the CDR3: TGTGCCAGCAGACCTTCCCCGGGACTAGCGGCGTACGAGCAGTACTTC.

The J gene is TRBJ1-2, the V gene TRBV11-2; the D is unclear. Trimming left V 0 bases short and J 1 base short, with 9 bases between. The CDR3 consists of 15 residues. CDR1 and CDR2 from the germline V gene are SGHAT and FQNNGV. Here the CDR3 DNA reads TGTGCCAGCAGCTTAGAACGAGGGATTAACTATGGCTACACCTTC. It specifies CASSLERGINYGYTF.

There are a few counts of this clonotype. V is TRBV4-1 and J is TRBJ2-7; D is unresolved. CDR3 length: 12 residues. Germline values: CDR1 MGHRA, CDR2 YSYEKL. Trimming stripped 4 bases from V and 3 bases from J, with 7 bases between. The CDR3 sequence is CASSPHGYEQYF. Written as DNA, the CDR3 is TGCGCCAGCAGCCCCCACGGCTACGAGCAGTACTTC.

This clonotype was observed at least ten times. CDR3 residues: CASTGLAGDQETQYF. CDR3 in DNA: TGTGCCAGTACTGGACTAGCGGGGGACCAAGAGACCCAGTACTTC. V gene TRBV12-3 or TRBV12-4 combines with J gene TRBJ2-5; 13 nucleotides line up with TRBD2. Trimming removed 9 bases from V and 0 bases from J; junction bases left unmatched: 4. This CDR3 is 15 amino acids long.

V and J are TRBV4-1 and TRBJ2-1; TRBD2 agrees at 10 bases. This CDR3 spans 15 amino acids. CDR1 is MGHRA, CDR2 YSYEKL, per germline. V lost 4 bases, J lost 5 bases, and 5 bases stayed unmatched. Written as DNA, the CDR3 is TGCGCCAGCAGCCGCCTAGCGGGGGCGAACAATGAGCAGTTCTTC. It encodes CASSRLAGANNEQFF.

This clonotype has at least ten counts. The rearrangement joins TRBV4-1 to TRBJ2-7; possibly TRBD1 or TRBD2 for D (5 bases each). The V and J ends lost 4 bases and 4 bases respectively, with 11 bases between them. CDR3 length: 13 residues. The germline V gene has CDR1 MGHRA and CDR2 YSYEKL. The CDR3 bases are TGCGCCAGCAGCCTGGGGACCATATACGAGCAGTACTTC. Encoded protein: CASSLGTIYEQYF.

This clonotype was recorded a few times. This CDR3 reads CASSLDSGGYNEQFF. The DNA for the CDR3 is TGTGCCAGCAGCTTAGATAGCGGGGGGTACAATGAGCAGTTCTTC. The chain combines TRBV7-2 with TRBJ2-1; the match to TRBD2 covers 10 bases. The germline V gene has CDR1 SGHTA and CDR2 FQGNSA. The ends lost 1 base at V and 4 bases at J; junction bases unmatched: 1. There are 15 residues in the CDR3.

This clonotype occurred many times. This rearrangement joins TRBV12-3 or TRBV12-4 to TRBJ1-2; D unresolved. V was clipped by 3 bases and J by 8 bases, with 10 bases between them. The CDR3 runs to 12 residues. The CDR3 DNA follows: TGTGCCAGCAGTTTTGGGCCCTGGGGCTACACCTTC. This gives the protein CASSFGPWGYTF.

The V and J genes are TRBV3-1 and TRBJ2-1, with no clear D. Germline CDR1 and CDR2: LGHDT and YNNKEL (reference sequence). V lost 8 bases to trimming and J lost 2 bases, with 10 bases between them. The CDR3 contains 13 residues. CDR3 residues: CASGVETYNEQFF. CDR3 in DNA: TGTGCCAGCGGCGTAGAGACCTACAATGAGCAGTTCTTC.

This clonotype has more than one count but fewer than ten. V is TRBV29-1 and J is TRBJ2-7; D gene ambiguous. CDR1 is SQVTM and CDR2 is ANQGSEA in the germline V gene. Trimming pared 6 bases from V and 4 bases from J, leaving 25 bases between. The CDR3 extends over 16 amino acids. The DNA of the CDR3 is TGCAGCGTCATTACCCAACGAGAGGTTTTTCCGTACGAGCAGTACTTC. Residues: CSVITQREVFPYEQYF.

In its sample, this clonotype was seen a few times. The chain combines TRBV12-3 or TRBV12-4 with TRBJ2-1, with D uncertain. This CDR3 has 14 amino acids. V shed 3 bases and J shed 9 bases, with 15 bases lying between them. In DNA form, the CDR3 reads TGTGCCAGCAGTTTCGCCTTCGGACGATCTGAGCAGTTCTTC. Protein product: CASSFAFGRSEQFF.

The table lists this clonotype with a few counts. The chain employs TRBV29-1 and TRBJ1-2, with D hard to call. The CDR3 consists of 13 residues. V gave up 1 base and J gave up 3 bases, with 9 bases separating them. Germline V gene sequence: CDR1 SQVTM, CDR2 ANQGSEA. This CDR3 is CSVEVAEDYGYTF. The CDR3 DNA follows: TGCAGCGTTGAAGTAGCGGAGGACTATGGCTACACCTTC.

This clonotype was counted only a few times. In DNA form, the CDR3 reads TGTGCCAGCAGCCCATTCGGGGCCAACGTCCTGACTTTC. Its protein product is CASSPFGANVLTF. The chain is built from TRBV7-9 and TRBJ2-6; D is undetermined. This CDR3 has 13 amino acids. Germline values: CDR1 SEHNR, CDR2 FQNEAQ (reference sequence). V shed 5 bases and J shed 4 bases, with 6 bases lying between them.

V usage is TRBV10-1 and J usage is TRBJ1-1; the D is unclear. CDR1 and CDR2 (germline): WNHNN, SYGVQD (reference sequence). This CDR3 contains 12 residues. Trimming removed 10 bases from V and 11 bases from J, with 20 bases in between. CDR3 DNA sequence: TGCGCCATCCCGGGGTCTCCCCATCCCGCTTTCTTT. This encodes CAIPGSPHPAFF.

This clonotype has ten or more counts. The rearrangement uses TRBV12-3 or TRBV12-4 and TRBJ2-1, with 10 positions matching TRBD1. There are 14 residues in the CDR3. V dropped 3 bases and J dropped 8; count of bases not matched to a gene: 4. The CDR3 sequence: CASSFGTGDHEQFF. CDR3 bases: TGTGCCAGCAGTTTCGGGACAGGGGACCATGAGCAGTTCTTC.

The gene calls are TRBV12-3 or TRBV12-4 and TRBJ1-2, with 8 bases aligning to TRBD1. V shed 2 bases and J 4 bases; nucleotides not matched to a gene: 3. The CDR3 is 14 amino acids. The CDR3 protein is CASSLYQGAYGYTF. The CDR3 DNA sequence: TGTGCCAGCAGTTTATATCAGGGGGCCTATGGCTACACCTTC.